Listed below are T cell receptor beta chains from one sample, sequenced in a study of blood T cell repertoires in COVID-19. Method: immunoSEQ multiplex PCR; TCRdb's copy keeps in-frame clones and lacks some. The data contain about 300,000 clones, 80% to 90% of them seen just once; the ten biggest clones take up roughly 2.2%. The specimen sequenced was PBMCs or T cells enriched from blood (not recorded which). The origin of the receptors is a man aged 30 to 39 who had recovered from COVID-19. Each CDR3 is given with its conserved first and last residue. A D gene is named only where the DNA matches it firmly. The listing skips clone size in some rows; elsewhere it reads once, few, many or a size class.

J gene: TRBJ2-1
clone size: -
D gene: TRBD2
V gene: TRBV7-6
CDR3 DNA: TGTGCCAGCAGCTTAGGGGTAGCGGGGGCGGATAGTGAGCAGTTCTTC
CDR3 protein: CASSLGVAGADSEQFF

J gene: TRBJ2-7
clone size: -
D gene: TRBD1
V gene: TRBV5-1
CDR3 DNA: TGCGCCAGCTGGGGGACAGAGTCCTACGAGCAGTACTTC
CDR3 protein: CASWGTESYEQYF

J gene: TRBJ2-1
clone size: -
D gene: TRBD1
V gene: TRBV7-2
CDR3 DNA: TGTGCCAGCAGCTTAGTGGGGACAGAGGGGCATGAGCAGTTCTTC
CDR3 protein: CASSLVGTEGHEQFF

J gene: TRBJ2-1
clone size: -
D gene: TRBD1
V gene: TRBV5-1
CDR3 DNA: TGCGCCAGCAGCTTGGAGGCAGGGGGTCCCTACAATGAGCAGTTCTTC
CDR3 protein: CASSLEAGGPYNEQFF

J gene: TRBJ2-7
clone size: -
D gene: -
V gene: TRBV10-3
CDR3 DNA: TGTGCCATCAGTGAGGTCTCTAGTAGTCGGCAGTACTTC
CDR3 protein: CAISEVSSSRQYF

J gene: TRBJ2-1
clone size: -
D gene: -
V gene: TRBV3-1/TRBV3-2
CDR3 DNA: TGTGCCAGCAGCCAAGATGCTGGGGAGGATGAGCAGTTCTTC
CDR3 protein: CASSQDAGEDEQFF

J gene: TRBJ1-6
clone size: -
D gene: -
V gene: TRBV5-6
CDR3 DNA: TGTGCCAGCAGCTTGGAAGGGGCAAGGAATTCACCCCTCCACTTT
CDR3 protein: CASSLEGARNSPLHF

J gene: TRBJ2-7
clone size: -
D gene: TRBD1
V gene: TRBV4-3
CDR3 DNA: TGCGCCAGCAGCCAAGATACGCCGGGACAGGGGCCGTACGAGCAGTACTTC
CDR3 protein: CASSQDTPGQGPYEQYF

J gene: TRBJ2-5
clone size: once
D gene: -
V gene: TRBV6-2/TRBV6-3
CDR3 DNA: TGTGCCAGCAGTTACCCGGAAGAGACCCAGTACTTC
CDR3 protein: CASSYPEETQYF

J gene: TRBJ1-3
clone size: -
D gene: -
V gene: TRBV28
CDR3 DNA: TGTGCCAGCAGTTTATCTGGGGGGGCTCCTGGAAACACCATATATTTT
CDR3 protein: CASSLSGGAPGNTIYF

J gene: TRBJ1-2
clone size: -
D gene: -
V gene: TRBV5-1
CDR3 DNA: TGCGCCAGCAGCGCGCGTCCAGGGTATGGCTACACCTTC
CDR3 protein: CASSARPGYGYTF

J gene: TRBJ1-3
clone size: -
D gene: -
V gene: TRBV18
CDR3 DNA: TGTGCCAGCTCATCAGGAGGGCCGAGCTCTGGAAACACCATATATTTT
CDR3 protein: CASSSGGPSSGNTIYF

J gene: TRBJ2-2
clone size: -
D gene: TRBD2
V gene: TRBV9
CDR3 DNA: TGTGCCAGCAGCCCCAGCGGGAGAAACACCGGGGAGCTGTTTTTT
CDR3 protein: CASSPSGRNTGELFF

J gene: TRBJ1-2
clone size: -
D gene: -
V gene: TRBV6-2/TRBV6-3
CDR3 DNA: TGTGCCAGCAGTCGCCTAACCAACTATGGCTACACCTTC
CDR3 protein: CASSRLTNYGYTF

J gene: TRBJ1-1
clone size: -
D gene: -
V gene: TRBV19
CDR3 DNA: TGTGCCAGTAGTATAGGCAGGGCGAACACTGAAGCTTTCTTT
CDR3 protein: CASSIGRANTEAFF

J gene: TRBJ2-1
clone size: -
D gene: -
V gene: TRBV5-4
CDR3 DNA: TGTGCCAGCAGCGGAGGGGACAGATACAATGAGCAGTTCTTC
CDR3 protein: CASSGGDRYNEQFF

J gene: TRBJ2-3
clone size: -
D gene: -
V gene: TRBV20-1
CDR3 DNA: TGCAGTGCTCGGGTGAATACGCAGTATTTT
CDR3 protein: CSARVNTQYF

J gene: TRBJ2-1
clone size: once
D gene: TRBD2
V gene: TRBV4-3
CDR3 DNA: TGCGCCAGCAGCCAAGGTACTAGCGGGGGTCACAATGAGCAGTTCTTC
CDR3 protein: CASSQGTSGGHNEQFF

J gene: TRBJ1-4
clone size: -
D gene: -
V gene: TRBV14
CDR3 DNA: TGTGCCAGCAGCCAAGTCAGGTCCGCGGGGGAAAAACTGTTTTTT
CDR3 protein: CASSQVRSAGEKLFF

J gene: TRBJ2-1
clone size: -
D gene: TRBD1
V gene: TRBV28
CDR3 DNA: TGTGCCAGCAGTATCTCCTCAGGGACAGGCCAGCAGTTCTTC
CDR3 protein: CASSISSGTGQQFF

J gene: TRBJ2-5
clone size: -
D gene: TRBD2
V gene: TRBV5-4
CDR3 DNA: TGTGCCAGCAGCGGGCGGATTAGCGGGGGGACGCGAGGATCCCAAGAGACCCAGTACTTC
CDR3 protein: CASSGRISGGTRGSQETQYF

J gene: TRBJ2-3
clone size: once
D gene: -
V gene: TRBV7-2
CDR3 DNA: TGTGCCAGCAGCCGTGGTAGCGGTTTCACAGATACGCAGTATTTT
CDR3 protein: CASSRGSGFTDTQYF

J gene: TRBJ1-4
clone size: -
D gene: -
V gene: TRBV7-3
CDR3 DNA: TGTGCCAGATCATTACGGGGGGGTGAAAAACTGTTTTTT
CDR3 protein: CARSLRGGEKLFF

J gene: TRBJ1-1
clone size: -
D gene: -
V gene: TRBV7-3
CDR3 DNA: TGTGCCAGCAGCTTAAGTTCTGACACTGAAGCTTTCTTT
CDR3 protein: CASSLSSDTEAFF

J gene: TRBJ1-6
clone size: once
D gene: -
V gene: TRBV7-3
CDR3 DNA: TGTGCCAGCAGCGTAGGGACTGTTAATTCACCCCTCCACTTT
CDR3 protein: CASSVGTVNSPLHF

J gene: TRBJ1-1
clone size: -
D gene: -
V gene: TRBV19
CDR3 DNA: TGTGCCAGTAGTATTCAGTCCGACAGAGAAGCTTTCTTT
CDR3 protein: CASSIQSDREAFF

J gene: TRBJ1-1
clone size: -
D gene: -
V gene: TRBV30
CDR3 DNA: TGTGCCTGGTTCGCAGGGGCCACCAACACTGAAGCTTTCTTT
CDR3 protein: CAWFAGATNTEAFF

J gene: TRBJ2-6
clone size: once
D gene: TRBD1
V gene: TRBV10-3
CDR3 DNA: TGTGCCATCAGTGAGTCGGGACAGGGTCATGCTGGGGCCAACGTCCTGACTTTC
CDR3 protein: CAISESGQGHAGANVLTF

J gene: TRBJ2-5
clone size: -
D gene: -
V gene: TRBV9
CDR3 DNA: TGTGCCAGCAGCGTAGGGGGTAGCGGCGGGGAGACCCAGTACTTC
CDR3 protein: CASSVGGSGGETQYF

J gene: TRBJ2-5
clone size: -
D gene: TRBD2
V gene: TRBV20-1
CDR3 DNA: TGCAGTGCTAGTGGCGGGGGGCAGACCCAGTACTTC
CDR3 protein: CSASGGGQTQYF

J gene: TRBJ2-7
clone size: -
D gene: -
V gene: TRBV29-1
CDR3 DNA: TGCAGCGTTGTGCAGGGGTCATATGGCGAGCAGTACTTC
CDR3 protein: CSVVQGSYGEQYF

J gene: TRBJ1-2
clone size: -
D gene: TRBD1
V gene: TRBV6-6
CDR3 DNA: TGTGCCAGCAGCCTCGGACAGGGGGCGTTTGGCTACACCTTC
CDR3 protein: CASSLGQGAFGYTF

J gene: TRBJ2-7
clone size: -
D gene: TRBD1
V gene: TRBV9
CDR3 DNA: TGTGCCAGCAGCGCGGGATCCGGGACAGGAGTCGAGCAGTACTTC
CDR3 protein: CASSAGSGTGVEQYF

J gene: TRBJ1-5
clone size: -
D gene: TRBD1
V gene: TRBV30
CDR3 DNA: TGTGCCTGGACTAAACAGGGGTCGGTTCAGCCCCAGCATTTT
CDR3 protein: CAWTKQGSVQPQHF

J gene: TRBJ1-3
clone size: -
D gene: TRBD1
V gene: TRBV25-1
CDR3 DNA: TGTGCCAGCAGTTGGGACAGCTCCCCTGGAAACACCATATATTTT
CDR3 protein: CASSWDSSPGNTIYF

J gene: TRBJ1-4
clone size: -
D gene: TRBD1
V gene: TRBV7-9
CDR3 DNA: TGTGCCAGCAGCATCGGGACAGGGGGCGTTAGGGAAAAACTGTTTTTT
CDR3 protein: CASSIGTGGVREKLFF

J gene: TRBJ2-1
clone size: -
D gene: TRBD2
V gene: TRBV29-1
CDR3 DNA: TGCAGCGTGGTAACTAGCGGGGGCGCCTACAATGAGCAGTTCTTC
CDR3 protein: CSVVTSGGAYNEQFF

J gene: TRBJ1-2
clone size: -
D gene: TRBD1
V gene: TRBV11-2
CDR3 DNA: TGTGCCAGCAGCTTTCCAGACACTACAGGGGATGGCTACACCTTC
CDR3 protein: CASSFPDTTGDGYTF

J gene: TRBJ1-1
clone size: -
D gene: -
V gene: TRBV20-1
CDR3 DNA: TGCAGTGCTAGTAGCCTTGAAGCTTTCTTT
CDR3 protein: CSASSLEAFF

J gene: TRBJ1-1
clone size: -
D gene: TRBD1
V gene: TRBV5-5
CDR3 DNA: TGTGCCAGCAGCAACAGGGGGCAGGAAGCTTTCTTT
CDR3 protein: CASSNRGQEAFF

J gene: TRBJ2-5
clone size: -
D gene: TRBD2
V gene: TRBV4-3
CDR3 DNA: TGCGCCAGCAGCCAAGCATGGAGCGGGGGCCAAGAGACCCAGTACTTC
CDR3 protein: CASSQAWSGGQETQYF

J gene: TRBJ2-3
clone size: few
D gene: TRBD2
V gene: TRBV10-3
CDR3 DNA: TGTGCCATCAGTGATCTACTAGCGGGGGACACAGATACGCAGTATTTT
CDR3 protein: CAISDLLAGDTDTQYF

J gene: TRBJ1-1
clone size: -
D gene: -
V gene: TRBV7-2
CDR3 DNA: TGTGCCAGCAGCTTAGACAGGGCTAATGAAGCTTTCTTT
CDR3 protein: CASSLDRANEAFF

J gene: TRBJ2-3
clone size: once
D gene: -
V gene: TRBV27
CDR3 DNA: TGTGCCAGCAGTGACACGGGAGATGGTGCGCAGTATTTT
CDR3 protein: CASSDTGDGAQYF

J gene: TRBJ1-2
clone size: -
D gene: -
V gene: TRBV27
CDR3 DNA: TGTGCCAGCAGTTTATCGGACAGTTTCTATGGCTACACCTTC
CDR3 protein: CASSLSDSFYGYTF

J gene: TRBJ1-2
clone size: -
D gene: -
V gene: TRBV19
CDR3 DNA: TGTGCCAGTAGACGGACACTGCGTAACTATGGCTACACCTTC
CDR3 protein: CASRRTLRNYGYTF

J gene: TRBJ1-1
clone size: -
D gene: -
V gene: TRBV27
CDR3 DNA: TGTGCCAGCAGTCCCAGGCGGGGTATGAACACTGAAGCTTTCTTT
CDR3 protein: CASSPRRGMNTEAFF

J gene: TRBJ2-1
clone size: -
D gene: -
V gene: TRBV9
CDR3 DNA: TGTGCCAGCAGCACCAGGTTTGGATACAATGAGCAGTTCTTC
CDR3 protein: CASSTRFGYNEQFF

J gene: TRBJ2-7
clone size: -
D gene: TRBD2
V gene: TRBV19
CDR3 DNA: TGTGCCAGTAGTATAGCCGCGGGGGCCTACGAGCAGTACTTC
CDR3 protein: CASSIAAGAYEQYF

J gene: TRBJ2-1
clone size: -
D gene: TRBD1
V gene: TRBV18
CDR3 DNA: TGTGCCAGCTCATCCGCAAGCTACAGGGGGCTGTTAGGCAATGAGCAGTTCTTC
CDR3 protein: CASSSASYRGLLGNEQFF

J gene: TRBJ2-1
clone size: -
D gene: TRBD2
V gene: TRBV9
CDR3 DNA: TGTGCCAGCAGCTTCTCCGGGGGGGCGGAGTACAATGAGCAGTTCTTC
CDR3 protein: CASSFSGGAEYNEQFF

J gene: TRBJ2-2
clone size: -
D gene: TRBD1
V gene: TRBV3-1/TRBV3-2
CDR3 DNA: TGTGCCAGCAGCCAGGGACAGCAGGGATACACCGGGGAGCTGTTTTTT
CDR3 protein: CASSQGQQGYTGELFF